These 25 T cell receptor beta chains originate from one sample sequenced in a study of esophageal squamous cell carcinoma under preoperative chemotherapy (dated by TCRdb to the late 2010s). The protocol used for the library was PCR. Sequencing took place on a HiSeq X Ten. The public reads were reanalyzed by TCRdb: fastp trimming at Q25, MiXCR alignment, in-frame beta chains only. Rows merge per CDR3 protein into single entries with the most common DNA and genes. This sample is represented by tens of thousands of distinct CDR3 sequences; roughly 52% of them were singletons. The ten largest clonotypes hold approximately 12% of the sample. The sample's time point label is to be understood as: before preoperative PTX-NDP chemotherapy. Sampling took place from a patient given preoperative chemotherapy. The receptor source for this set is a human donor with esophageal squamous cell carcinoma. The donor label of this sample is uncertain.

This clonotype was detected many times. The CDR3 reads CAISESGNSYEQYF. The CDR3 coding sequence is TGTGCCATCAGTGAGTCGGGTAACTCCTACGAGCAGTACTTC. The V gene is TRBV10-3, the J gene TRBJ2-7; D remains ambiguous. Trimming stripped 0 bases from V and 0 bases from J, with 6 bases between. Germline V CDR1 and CDR2: ENHRY, SYGVKD. This CDR3 is built from 14 residues.

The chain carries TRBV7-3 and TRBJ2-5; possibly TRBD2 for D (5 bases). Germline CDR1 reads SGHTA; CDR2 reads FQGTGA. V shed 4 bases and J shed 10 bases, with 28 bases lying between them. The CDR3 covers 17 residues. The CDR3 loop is CASSSIPAGRVQKIQYF. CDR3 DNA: TGTGCCAGCAGCTCCATACCCGCGGGCCGGGTCCAAAAGATCCAGTACTTC. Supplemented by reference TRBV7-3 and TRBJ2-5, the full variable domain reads GAGVSQTPSNKVTEKGKYVELRCDPISGHTALYWYRQSLGQGPEFLIYFQGTGAADDSGLPNDRFFAVRPEGSVSTLKIQRTERGDSAVYLCASSSIPAGRVQKIQYFGPGTRLLVL.

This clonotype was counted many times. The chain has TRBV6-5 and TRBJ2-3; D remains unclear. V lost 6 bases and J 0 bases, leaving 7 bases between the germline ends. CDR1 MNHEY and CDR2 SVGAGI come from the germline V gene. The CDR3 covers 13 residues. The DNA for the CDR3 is TGTGCCAGCAGAAGGCTGAGCACAGATACGCAGTATTTT. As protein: CASRRLSTDTQYF.

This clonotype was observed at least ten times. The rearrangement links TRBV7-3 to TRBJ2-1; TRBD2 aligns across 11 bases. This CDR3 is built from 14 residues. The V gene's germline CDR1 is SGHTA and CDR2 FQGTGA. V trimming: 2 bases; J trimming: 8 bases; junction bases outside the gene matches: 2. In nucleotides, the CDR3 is TGTGCCAGCAGCTTACTAGCGGGAGGCTATGAGCAGTTCTTC. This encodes CASSLLAGGYEQFF.

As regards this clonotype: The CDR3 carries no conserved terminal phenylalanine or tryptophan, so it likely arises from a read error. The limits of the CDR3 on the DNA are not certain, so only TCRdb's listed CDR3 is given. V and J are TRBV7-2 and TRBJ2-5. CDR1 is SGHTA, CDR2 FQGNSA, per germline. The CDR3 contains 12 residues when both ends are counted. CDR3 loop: CASSSQRETQFS.

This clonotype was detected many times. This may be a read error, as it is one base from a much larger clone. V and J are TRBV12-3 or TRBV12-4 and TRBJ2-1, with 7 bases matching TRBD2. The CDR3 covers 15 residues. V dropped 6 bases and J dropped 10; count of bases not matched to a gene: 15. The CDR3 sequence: CASSPSGVYGREQFF. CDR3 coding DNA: TGTGCCAGCAGCCCAAGCGGGGTCTATGGCCGCGAGCAGTTCTTC.

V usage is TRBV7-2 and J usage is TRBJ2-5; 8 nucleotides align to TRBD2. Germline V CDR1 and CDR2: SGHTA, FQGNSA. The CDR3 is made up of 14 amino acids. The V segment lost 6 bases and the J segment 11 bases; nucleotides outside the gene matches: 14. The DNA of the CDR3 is TGTGCCAGCAGGGAGGATAGCGGGGCCAATGAGCAGTACTTC. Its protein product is CASREDSGANEQYF.

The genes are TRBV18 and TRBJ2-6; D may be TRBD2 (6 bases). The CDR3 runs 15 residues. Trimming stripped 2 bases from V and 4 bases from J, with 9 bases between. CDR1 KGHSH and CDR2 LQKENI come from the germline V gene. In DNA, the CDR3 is TGTGCCAGCTCACCAGGAGGGTCCGGGGCCAACGTCCTGACTTTC. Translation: CASSPGGSGANVLTF.

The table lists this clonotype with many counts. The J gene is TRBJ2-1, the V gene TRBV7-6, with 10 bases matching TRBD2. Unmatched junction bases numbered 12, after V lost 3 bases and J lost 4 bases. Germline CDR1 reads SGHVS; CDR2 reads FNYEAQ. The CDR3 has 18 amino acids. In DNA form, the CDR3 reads TGTGCCAGCAGCTTGGCCCCGAAAACACTAGCGGGGTACAATGAGCAGTTCTTC. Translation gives CASSLAPKTLAGYNEQFF.

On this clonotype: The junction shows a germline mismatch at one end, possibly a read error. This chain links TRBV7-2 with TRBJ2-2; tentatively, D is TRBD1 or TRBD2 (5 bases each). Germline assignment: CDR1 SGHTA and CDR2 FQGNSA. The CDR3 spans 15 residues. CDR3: CASSLEGVRAGALFF. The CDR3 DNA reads TGTGCCAGCAGCTTAGAAGGTGTGAGGGCCGGGGCGCTGTTTTTT.

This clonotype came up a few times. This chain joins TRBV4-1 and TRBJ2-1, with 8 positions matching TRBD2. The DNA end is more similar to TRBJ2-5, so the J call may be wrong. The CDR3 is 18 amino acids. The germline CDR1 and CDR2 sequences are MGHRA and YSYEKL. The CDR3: CASSQAVRPGGRQETQYF. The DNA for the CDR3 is TGCGCCAGCAGCCAAGCGGTCCGACCGGGAGGGCGTCAAGAGACCCAGTACTTC.

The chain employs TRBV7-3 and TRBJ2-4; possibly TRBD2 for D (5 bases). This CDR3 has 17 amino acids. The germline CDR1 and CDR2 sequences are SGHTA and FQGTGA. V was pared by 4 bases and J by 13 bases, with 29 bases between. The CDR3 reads CASSSRPAGRIKNTQYF. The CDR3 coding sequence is TGTGCCAGCAGCTCGAGACCGGCGGGCCGGATCAAAAACACCCAGTACTTC. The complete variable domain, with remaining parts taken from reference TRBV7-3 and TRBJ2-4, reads GAGVSQTPSNKVTEKGKYVELRCDPISGHTALYWYRQSLGQGPEFLIYFQGTGAADDSGLPNDRFFAVRPEGSVSTLKIQRTERGDSAVYLCASSSRPAGRIKNTQYFGAGTRLSVL.

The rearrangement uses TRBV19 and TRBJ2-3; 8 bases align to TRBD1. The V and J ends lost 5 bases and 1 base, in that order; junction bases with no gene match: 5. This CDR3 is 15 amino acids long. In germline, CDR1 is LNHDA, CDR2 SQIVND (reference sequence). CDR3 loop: CASSDRGGGTDTQYF. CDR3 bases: TGTGCCAGTAGTGACAGGGGAGGAGGCACAGATACGCAGTATTTT.

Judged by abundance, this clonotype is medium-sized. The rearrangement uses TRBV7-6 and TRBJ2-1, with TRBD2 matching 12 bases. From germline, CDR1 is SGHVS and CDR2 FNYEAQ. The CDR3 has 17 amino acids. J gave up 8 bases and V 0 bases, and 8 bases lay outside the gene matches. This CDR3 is CASSLATSGSVLYEQFF. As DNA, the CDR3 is TGTGCCAGCAGCTTAGCGACTAGCGGGAGCGTTTTGTATGAGCAGTTCTTC.

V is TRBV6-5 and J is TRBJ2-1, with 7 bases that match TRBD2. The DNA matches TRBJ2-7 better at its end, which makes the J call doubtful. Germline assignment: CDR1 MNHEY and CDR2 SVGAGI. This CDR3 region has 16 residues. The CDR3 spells CASSYDPGGPTYEQYF. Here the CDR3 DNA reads TGTGCCAGCAGTTACGATCCGGGAGGACCAACCTACGAGCAGTACTTC.

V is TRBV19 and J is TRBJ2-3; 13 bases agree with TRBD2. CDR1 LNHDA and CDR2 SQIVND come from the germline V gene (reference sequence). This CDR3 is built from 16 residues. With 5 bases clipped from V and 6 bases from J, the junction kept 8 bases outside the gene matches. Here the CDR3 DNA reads TGTGCCAGTAGTGGGGGGGGGACTAGCGGGACGGATACGCAGTATTTT. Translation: CASSGGGTSGTDTQYF.

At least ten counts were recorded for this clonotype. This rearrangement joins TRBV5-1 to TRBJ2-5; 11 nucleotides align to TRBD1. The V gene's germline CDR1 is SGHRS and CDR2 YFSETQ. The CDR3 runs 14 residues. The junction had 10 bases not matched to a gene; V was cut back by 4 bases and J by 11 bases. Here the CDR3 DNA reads TGCGCCAGCAGCCCCGGACAGGGGGCCTGGGAGCAGTACTTC. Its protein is CASSPGQGAWEQYF.

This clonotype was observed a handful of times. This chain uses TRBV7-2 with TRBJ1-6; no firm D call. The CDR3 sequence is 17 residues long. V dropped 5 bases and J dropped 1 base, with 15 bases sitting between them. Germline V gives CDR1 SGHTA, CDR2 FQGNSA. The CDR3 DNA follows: TGTGCCAGCAGCCCCTCATCAGTACGGTCCTATAATTCACCCCTCCACTTT. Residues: CASSPSSVRSYNSPLHF.

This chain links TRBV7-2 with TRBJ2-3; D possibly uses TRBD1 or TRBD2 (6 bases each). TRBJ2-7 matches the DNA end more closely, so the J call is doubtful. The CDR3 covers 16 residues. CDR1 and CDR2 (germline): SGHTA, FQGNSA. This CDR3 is CASAGHGGRGKDTQYF. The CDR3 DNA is TGTGCCAGCGCGGGACACGGGGGCAGAGGGAAAGATACGCAGTACTTC.

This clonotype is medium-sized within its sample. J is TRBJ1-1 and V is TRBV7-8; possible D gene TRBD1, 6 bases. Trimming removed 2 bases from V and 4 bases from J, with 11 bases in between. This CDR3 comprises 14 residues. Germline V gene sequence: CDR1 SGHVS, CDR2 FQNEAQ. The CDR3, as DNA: TGTGCCAGCAGCTTAATTAGCAGGGGCACTGAAGCTTTCTTT. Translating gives CASSLISRGTEAFF.

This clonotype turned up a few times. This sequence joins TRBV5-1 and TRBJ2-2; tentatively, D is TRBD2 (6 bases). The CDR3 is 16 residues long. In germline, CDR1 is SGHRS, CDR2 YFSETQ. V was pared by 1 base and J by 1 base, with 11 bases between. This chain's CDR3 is CASSLSIAENTGELFF. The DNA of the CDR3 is TGCGCCAGCAGCTTGTCCATAGCGGAGAACACCGGGGAGCTGTTTTTT.

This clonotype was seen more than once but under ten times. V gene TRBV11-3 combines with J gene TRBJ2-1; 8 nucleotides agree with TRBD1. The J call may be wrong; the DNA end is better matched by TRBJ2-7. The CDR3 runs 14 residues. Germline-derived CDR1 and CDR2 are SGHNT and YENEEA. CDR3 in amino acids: CASSFSGQAYEQYF. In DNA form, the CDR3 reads TGTGCCAGCAGCTTTTCGGGACAGGCCTACGAGCAGTACTTC.

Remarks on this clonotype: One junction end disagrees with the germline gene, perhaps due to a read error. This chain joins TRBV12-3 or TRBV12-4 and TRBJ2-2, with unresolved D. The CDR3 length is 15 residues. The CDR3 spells CASSFPTVNTDKLYF. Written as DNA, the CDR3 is TGTGCCAGCAGTTTTCCAACAGTGAACACAGATAAGCTGTATTTT.

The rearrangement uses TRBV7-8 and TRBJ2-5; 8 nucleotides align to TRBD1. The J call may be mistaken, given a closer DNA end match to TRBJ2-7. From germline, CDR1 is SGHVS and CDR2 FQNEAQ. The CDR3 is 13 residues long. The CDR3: CASSQLQGGEQYF. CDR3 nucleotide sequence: TGTGCCAGCAGCCAACTACAGGGGGGCGAGCAGTACTTC.

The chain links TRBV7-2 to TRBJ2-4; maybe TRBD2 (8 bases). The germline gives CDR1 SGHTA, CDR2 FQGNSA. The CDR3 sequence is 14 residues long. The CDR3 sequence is CAGSGGGEGAFQYF. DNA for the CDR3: TGTGCGGGCAGCGGGGGCGGAGAGGGGGCTTTCCAGTACTTC.